These 2 T cell receptor beta chains originate from one sample sequenced in a study of blood T cell repertoires in COVID-19. TCRdb keeps only in-frame clones here, not all; method: immunoSEQ multiplex PCR. Among some 380,000 clones listed, more than 75% were seen once. Sequencing input: peripheral blood. These TCRs come from a human donor with acute or convalescent COVID-19. The donor label of this sample is uncertain.

This clone was counted a few times. This rearrangement joins TRBV28 to TRBJ1-4; D gene uncertain. CDR1 MDHEN and CDR2 SYDVKM come from the germline V gene. Trimming shortened V by 4 bases and J by 4 bases, and 13 bases separated the two germline ends. The CDR3 extends over 15 amino acids. The CDR3 DNA reads TGTGCCAGCAGTTCAGGAGGAAGCCTTAATGAAAAACTGTTTTTT. This codes for CASSSGGSLNEKLFF.

This chain joins TRBV6-1 and TRBJ2-1; 8 bases map to TRBD1. V lost 3 bases, J lost 5 bases, and 6 bases stayed unmatched. CDR3 size: 15 residues. Germline V gives CDR1 MNHNS, CDR2 SASEGT. The CDR3 sequence is CASSETGAYHNEQFF. CDR3 nucleotide sequence: TGTGCCAGCAGTGAGACAGGGGCCTACCACAATGAGCAGTTCTTC.